This T cell receptor beta chain was sequenced during a study of read filtering for tumor transcriptome and immune sequencing (TCRdb year 2020). As for the study more broadly: The cohort was composed of 17 to 20 male and 14 female patients, with a mean age of approximately 62 years and an age range of roughly 47 to 80. By revised international staging, about 8 patients were R-ISS I, about 17 were R-ISS II and about seven were R-ISS III. After DNase treatment, whole-transcriptome libraries were prepared using the TruSeq RNA Access Library Prep Kit. Per sample, about 4.05 to 10.27 million TCR-region mapped reads were obtained with IR-seq, compared with only about 80 to 1,300 with RNA-seq. TCR repertoires obtained by targeted immune repertoire sequencing and by bulk whole-transcriptome sequencing performed on the same bone marrow samples were compared. One main goal was a read-filtering strategy for immune repertoire data, in particular deciding whether clonotypes backed by only one read should be removed. Overall study results and their limits: IR-seq captured clonotypes at much higher depth and more reliably than RNA-seq, and smaller IR-seq throughput sufficed to identify most shared clonotypes. The sorted CD138-negative fraction was not purified T cells but a mixed bone marrow immune population. Removing single-read clonotypes increased the correlation between IR-seq and RNA-seq shared clonotype proportions. Single-read clonotypes made up 80% to 90% of clonotypes but only roughly 3.5% of total reads in IR-seq, compared with more than 70% of clonotypes and under 45% of reads in RNA-seq.

This clonotype showed up many times. There is no known antigen for this receptor. No clone much larger than this one lies a single base away; base qualities are absent. Each patient had bone marrow sampled at the time of active disease. Bone marrow mononuclear cells were isolated by Ficoll-Hypaque density gradient centrifugation. CD138-negative cells were obtained by negative selection after labeling with CD138 magnetic microbeads on a MACS separator, removing myeloma plasma cells. Purity of the isolated cells was checked by flow cytometry on an Attune NxT using CD138 antibodies. Total RNA was extracted with TRIzol reagent and quantified with a NanoDrop spectrophotometer. For each patient, the CD138-negative bone marrow sample underwent paired RNA-seq and IR-seq. The Immunoverse kit was used to build TCR libraries from roughly 370 ng RNA, with molecular barcoded adaptors covering alpha/delta and beta/gamma chains. TCR library preparation used the same RNA that went into transcriptome sequencing. An Illumina HiSeq 4000 with 2 x 150 cycles was used to sequence the TCR libraries. The original methods were these. TCR reads were aligned to human V, D, J and C references and assembled into CDR3 clonotypes with MiXCR, including quality filtering and error correction. The tcR package in R was used for analysis of clonotype counts and gene usage diversity. For inspection of raw mapping reads, RNA-seq reads were mapped by STAR aligner version 2.5.3a onto GRCh37 of the human genome. IR-seq fastq files were randomly downsampled with Seqtk 1.3 to test the effect of sequencing depth on detected clonotypes. TCRdb took the public reads, trimmed them with fastp at Q25, ran MiXCR for clone calling and kept in-frame beta chains. CDR3 protein sequences are deduplicated, and each keeps its most common genes and DNA. Here the V and J calls rest on TCRdb's processing, not on the authors' analysis. The sample records 85,000 or so distinct CDR3 sequences, around an eighth of which are singletons. Under 15% of the sample lies in the top ten.

This receptor was obtained from a donor over 35 with multiple myeloma. The specimen sequenced was a population of CD138-negative cells sorted from bone marrow. Sample cell subset or site, as interpreted from the label and publication: bone marrow mononuclear cells depleted of CD138+ plasma/myeloma cells by negative magnetic selection.

The nucleotide sequence reads TGCGCCAGCAGCTTGGCTACGGGACCGTTCCTGGGGTTTTACGAGCAGTACTTC. Its amino acids are CASSLATGPFLGFYEQYF. The chain is made from TRBV5-1 and TRBJ2-7; the D gene is possibly TRBD1 or TRBD2, each agreeing over 5 bases. V is shortened by 0 bases, J by 4 bases, and the region joining them spans 23 bases. The CDR3 measures 18 amino acids from cysteine to phenylalanine. Only the CDR3 DNA is retained, 54 bases long and in frame from the first base. CDR1 SGHRS and CDR2 YFSETQ are derived from the germline V gene.